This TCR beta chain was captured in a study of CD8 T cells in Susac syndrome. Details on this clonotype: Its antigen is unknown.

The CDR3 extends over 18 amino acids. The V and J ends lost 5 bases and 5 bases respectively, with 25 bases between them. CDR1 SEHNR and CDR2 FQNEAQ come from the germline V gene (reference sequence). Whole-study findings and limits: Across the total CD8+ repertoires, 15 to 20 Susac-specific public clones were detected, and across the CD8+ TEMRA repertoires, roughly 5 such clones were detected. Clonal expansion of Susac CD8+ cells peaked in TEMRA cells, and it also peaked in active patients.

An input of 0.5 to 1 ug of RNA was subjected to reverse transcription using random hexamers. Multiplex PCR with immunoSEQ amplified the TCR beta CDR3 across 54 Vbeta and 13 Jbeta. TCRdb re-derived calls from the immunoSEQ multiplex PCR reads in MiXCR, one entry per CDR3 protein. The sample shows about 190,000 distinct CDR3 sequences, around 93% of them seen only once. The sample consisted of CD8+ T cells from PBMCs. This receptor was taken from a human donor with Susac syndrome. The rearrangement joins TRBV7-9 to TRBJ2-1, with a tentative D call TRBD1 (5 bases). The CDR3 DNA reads TGTGCCAGCAGCCCGCCAATTCCGACAGTCTTATACGACAATGAGCAGTTCTTC. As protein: CASSPPIPTVLYDNEQFF.